The next 26 T cell receptor beta chains were all read from a single sample in a study of blood T cell repertoires in COVID-19. Profiling relied on immunoSEQ multiplex PCR, and the TCRdb table lists in-frame clones only, not all of them. Seen here are about 210,000 clones, 84% observed once, and the top ten hold 9.5% to 10%. Sequencing was carried out using peripheral blood. The receptors stem from a man aged 50 to 60 with active or convalescent COVID-19.

The rearrangement links TRBV6-6 to TRBJ2-1; D not certain. In germline, CDR1 is MNHNY, CDR2 SVGAGI (reference sequence). The CDR3 runs 11 residues. V was shortened by 8 bases and J by 3 bases, with 5 bases between the two germline ends. The CDR3: CASSVYNEQFF. The CDR3 DNA reads TGTGCCAGCTCCGTCTACAATGAGCAGTTCTTC.

This clone was found a few times. This chain connects TRBV11-2 to TRBJ1-2; TRBD1 matches 8 bases. J gave up 5 bases and V 5 bases, and 7 bases lay outside the gene matches. Germline loops: CDR1 SGHAT, CDR2 FQNNGV. The CDR3 spans 14 residues. CDR3 residues: CASSPGQGRYGYTF. CDR3 nucleotide sequence: TGTGCCAGCAGCCCCGGACAGGGCAGGTATGGCTACACCTTC.

V is TRBV5-1 and J is TRBJ2-7; TRBD1 matches at 9 bases. The CDR3 extends over 14 amino acids. The germline V gene encodes CDR1 SGHRS and CDR2 YFSETQ. V lost 0 bases and J lost 5; bases outside the gene matches: 3. In nucleotides, the CDR3 is TGCGCCAGCAGCTTGGGGACAGGGGTCGACGAGCAGTACTTC. It specifies CASSLGTGVDEQYF.

The CDR3 spells CASSSGQGGYTEAFF. CDR3 in DNA: TGTGCCAGCAGCTCGGGACAGGGAGGATACACTGAAGCTTTCTTT. V usage is TRBV11-2 and J usage is TRBJ1-1; 9 nucleotides match TRBD1. The J segment lost 3 bases and the V segment lost 4 bases, leaving 6 bases of the junction unmatched. The CDR3 sequence is 15 residues long. Germline assignment: CDR1 SGHAT and CDR2 FQNNGV.

V and J are TRBV28 and TRBJ1-6; 8 bases are shared with TRBD1. The CDR3 length is 16 residues. The germline CDR1 and CDR2 sequences are MDHEN and SYDVKM. V dropped 5 bases and J dropped 3; count of bases not matched to a gene: 6. The CDR3 loop reads CASSPRTGHYNSPLHF. In DNA form, the CDR3 reads TGTGCCAGCAGTCCTAGGACAGGGCACTATAATTCACCCCTCCACTTT.

The rearrangement joins TRBV10-3 to TRBJ1-2; 7 nucleotides line up with TRBD1. This CDR3 has 15 amino acids. V dropped 4 bases and J dropped 8; count of bases not matched to a gene: 13. The V gene's germline CDR1 is ENHRY and CDR2 SYGVKD. CDR3 bases: TGTGCCATCAGTGCCCTAACTGACAGGGCAAGCGGCTACACCTTC. Translated: CAISALTDRASGYTF.

The V gene is TRBV7-3, the J gene TRBJ2-7; 11 nucleotides align to TRBD1. Germline V gives CDR1 SGHTA, CDR2 FQGTGA. CDR3 length: 12 residues. J was trimmed by 3 bases and V by 10 bases; bases with no gene match: 2. CDR3 amino acids: CATGQGDYEQYV. CDR3 in DNA: TGTGCCACGGGACAGGGGGACTACGAGCAGTACGTC.

This clone was detected only a few times. The chain combines TRBV5-5 with TRBJ2-7; D ambiguous. The CDR3 has 12 residues. Trimming left V 4 bases short and J 9 bases short, with 14 bases between. The germline gives CDR1 SGHKS, CDR2 YYEKEE (reference sequence). The CDR3 here is CASSTPGPGQYF. The CDR3 bases are TGTGCCAGCAGCACCCCGGGTCCCGGGCAGTACTTC.

CDR3 loop: CASSYYQQGLHGYTF. The CDR3 nucleotides read TGTGCCAGCAGTTACTATCAACAGGGGTTGCATGGCTACACCTTC. This rearrangement joins TRBV6-2 or TRBV6-3 to TRBJ1-2; 7 bases agree with TRBD1. CDR3 length: 15 residues. After removal of 1 base from V and 6 bases from J, the junction contained 8 bases not matched to a gene. Germline assignment: CDR1 MNHEY and CDR2 SVGEGT.

This clone was counted a single time. The rearrangement uses TRBV9 and TRBJ2-1, with TRBD2 matching 9 bases. J was trimmed by 5 bases and V by 3 bases; bases with no gene match: 6. From germline, CDR1 is SGDLS and CDR2 YYNGEE. This CDR3 is built from 15 residues. Here the CDR3 DNA reads TGTGCCAGCAGCGGTGGACTAGCGTACAACAATGAGCAGTTCTTC. This sequence encodes CASSGGLAYNNEQFF.

The sample holds a few counts of this clone. The J gene is TRBJ2-2, the V gene TRBV12-1; the listed D gene, TRBD2, was not tested against the DNA. TRBV12-1 is listed as a pseudogene. This CDR3 has 19 amino acids. The CDR3 is CASSFRGLLAQANTGELFF. CDR3 sequence (DNA): TGTGCCAGCAGCTTTAGGGGTTTACTAGCCCAAGCGAACACCGGGGAGCTGTTTTTT.

The CDR3 protein is CASSPSDGGTEAFF. The CDR3 nucleotides read TGTGCCAGCTCACCCTCGGACGGGGGGACTGAAGCTTTCTTT. The rearrangement joins TRBV18 to TRBJ1-1; D may be TRBD1 (5 bases). CDR1 is KGHSH and CDR2 is LQKENI in the germline V gene. V lost 3 bases and J 5 bases, leaving 13 bases between the germline ends. The CDR3 contains 14 residues.

The V call is TRBV4-1, the J call TRBJ2-4; 9 bases fit TRBD2. The ends lost 0 bases at V and 0 bases at J; junction bases unmatched: 9. The germline gives CDR1 MGHRA, CDR2 YSYEKL. The CDR3 has 19 amino acids. The CDR3 loop is CASSQEETSGQLAKNIQYF. The CDR3 DNA is TGCGCCAGCAGCCAAGAGGAGACTAGCGGACAGCTAGCCAAAAACATTCAGTACTTC.

Of note for this clone: The same CDR3 arises from other DNA sequences in this sample as well. The chain combines TRBV18 with TRBJ2-1; 9 nucleotides agree with TRBD2. This CDR3 is 16 amino acids long. Germline CDR1 KGHSH, CDR2 LQKENI. Losses at the gene ends were 2 bases for V and 8 bases for J; bases not matched to a gene: 10. The CDR3 sequence: CASSPLAGGPGDEQFF. The CDR3 nucleotides are TGTGCCAGCTCACCATTGGCGGGGGGGCCCGGAGATGAGCAGTTCTTC.

This chain connects TRBV5-4 to TRBJ2-5; a possible D gene is TRBD2 (5 bases). CDR3 size: 16 residues. Germline CDR1 and CDR2: SGHNT and YYREEE (reference sequence). The V and J ends lost 0 bases and 5 bases respectively, with 17 bases between them. The CDR3 DNA reads as TGTGCCAGCAGCTTGGGACCAGGAGGAATAGGGGAGACCCAGTACTTC. Translated: CASSLGPGGIGETQYF.

This rearrangement joins TRBV27 to TRBJ2-5; TRBD1 aligns across 7 bases. This CDR3 is built from 15 residues. CDR1 and CDR2 (germline): MNHEY, SMNVEV (reference sequence). V shed 3 bases and J 3 bases; nucleotides not matched to a gene: 7. This CDR3 is CASSLQGVQKETQYF. CDR3 DNA sequence: TGTGCCAGCAGTTTGCAGGGGGTGCAGAAAGAGACCCAGTACTTC.

This clone was detected only a few times. V and J are TRBV2 and TRBJ1-5; TRBD1 might be the D (6 bases). The germline V gene encodes CDR1 SNHLY and CDR2 FYNNEI. V was clipped by 6 bases and J by 4 bases, with 13 bases between them. CDR3 length: 14 amino acids. This CDR3 reads CASRSNRDNQPQHF. The CDR3, as DNA: TGTGCCAGCAGATCCAACAGGGATAATCAGCCCCAGCATTTT.

The chain combines TRBV27 with TRBJ2-7; D may be TRBD2 (6 bases). Trimming removed 2 bases from V and 4 bases from J, with 9 bases in between. The CDR3 runs 13 residues. CDR1 and CDR2 (germline): MNHEY, SMNVEV (reference sequence). The CDR3, as DNA: TGTGCCAGCAGTTTAGGGGGGAGTTACGAGCAGTACTTC. As protein: CASSLGGSYEQYF.

The chain employs TRBV6-1 and TRBJ2-5; TRBD2 agrees at 8 bases. Losses at the gene ends were 0 bases for V and 1 base for J; bases not matched to a gene: 1. This CDR3 comprises 15 residues. Germline V gene lookup returns CDR1 MNHNS and CDR2 SASEGT. CDR3 coding DNA: TGTGCCAGCAGTGAAGCGCGGGGGGTCCAAGAGACCCAGTACTTC. Its translation is CASSEARGVQETQYF.

The chain links TRBV19 to TRBJ1-1, with 7 bases that match TRBD1. CDR3 length equals 14 residues. V lost 5 bases to trimming and J lost 5 bases; unmatched junction nucleotides: 8. CDR1 and CDR2 from the germline V gene are LNHDA and SQIVND (reference sequence). CDR3 sequence: CASSGGTERTEAFF. CDR3 DNA sequence: TGTGCCAGTAGTGGGGGGACAGAACGGACTGAAGCTTTCTTT. Together with reference TRBV19 and TRBJ1-1, the CDR3 gives the full variable domain: DGGITQSPKYLFRKEGQNVTLSCEQNLNHDAMYWYRQDPGQGLRLIYYSQIVNDFQKGDIAEGYSVSREKKESFPLTVTSAQKNPTAFYLCASSGGTERTEAFFGQGTRLTVV.

The genes are TRBV2 and TRBJ1-1; the match to TRBD1 covers 8 bases. V lost 4 bases and J lost 6; bases outside the gene matches: 4. CDR1 is SNHLY and CDR2 is FYNNEI in the germline V gene. CDR3 length equals 13 residues. The CDR3 nucleotides are TGTGCCAGCAGTGGGGTGGGACAGGCTGAAGCTTTCTTT. Translated, it gives CASSGVGQAEAFF. Complete variable domain (other parts from reference TRBV2 and TRBJ1-1): EPEVTQTPSHQVTQMGQEVILRCVPISNHLYFYWYRQILGQKVEFLVSFYNNEISEKSEIFDDQFSVERPDGSNFTLKIRSTKLEDSAMYFCASSGVGQAEAFFGQGTRLTVV.

This clone was counted a few times. The chain carries TRBV4-3 and TRBJ2-2, with no clear D. The CDR3 length is 18 residues. Per germline, CDR1 LGHNA and CDR2 YSLEER. V lost 3 bases and J lost 1, with 18 bases in between. DNA of the CDR3: TGCGCCAGCAGCCATGAGGTCCCAAGGCTTCTGAACACCGGGGAGCTGTTTTTT. Translating it yields CASSHEVPRLLNTGELFF.

CDR3 in amino acids: CASTRVFTDTQYF. The CDR3 DNA reads as TGTGCCAGCACGAGGGTTTTCACAGATACGCAGTATTTT. This rearrangement joins TRBV5-6 to TRBJ2-3, with D maybe TRBD2 (5 bases). This CDR3 is built from 13 residues. CDR1 and CDR2 from the germline V gene are SGHDT and YYEEEE. The V gene lost 6 bases and the J gene lost 2 bases, with 10 bases spanning the gap.

Note on this clone: Other DNA sequences of this sample code for an identical CDR3. The V call is TRBV7-2, the J call TRBJ2-3; the D is unclear. V was pared by 1 base and J by 6 bases, with 8 bases between. The CDR3 spans 13 residues. The germline CDR1 and CDR2 sequences are SGHTA and FQGNSA. The CDR3 DNA reads TGTGCCAGCAGCTTAGAACGGTCCGATACGCAGTATTTT. Protein sequence: CASSLERSDTQYF. The variable domain in full, with the rest retrieved from reference TRBV7-2 and TRBJ2-3, is GAGVSQSPSNKVTEKGKDVELRCDPISGHTALYWYRQSLGQGLEFLIYFQGNSAPDKSGLPSDRFSAERTGGSVSTLTIQRTQQEDSAVYLCASSLERSDTQYFGPGTRLTVL.

The V gene is TRBV11-3, the J gene TRBJ2-3; tentatively, D is TRBD2 (6 bases). The V and J ends lost 8 bases and 4 bases respectively, with 16 bases between them. Germline values: CDR1 SGHNT, CDR2 YENEEA. CDR3 size: 14 residues. The CDR3 region is CASPRWRLADTQYF. The CDR3 nucleotides read TGTGCCAGCCCCCGCTGGCGACTAGCAGATACGCAGTATTTT.

The chain joins TRBV9 to TRBJ2-3, with D hard to call. The V end lost 0 bases, the J end lost 2 bases, and 4 bases lay between the germline ends. CDR1 and CDR2 (germline): SGDLS, YYNGEE. This CDR3 is 13 amino acids long. The CDR3 is CASSVELTDTQYF. The CDR3, as DNA: TGTGCCAGCAGCGTAGAACTCACAGATACGCAGTATTTT.